These 13 T cell receptor beta chains were sequenced from one sample in a study of naive and memory T cell subsets (dated by TCRdb to 2016 to 2017). Results and caveats for the whole study, not just this receptor: Naive repertoires, especially CD8, contained a few larger clonotypes, possibly memory cells re-expressing CD45RA.

The protocol used for the library was UMI-ligation and nested PCR. TCRdb records Illumina MiSeq as the sequencer. An equimolar mix of two oligonucleotides covering both TRBC1 and TRBC2 was used as the beta constant-region primer. Four rounds of PCR were used to amplify ligated cDNA, with nested alpha and beta constant-region primers being used together with the SP2 primer. TCRdb's own reprocessing of the public reads used fastp at Q25 and MiXCR and kept productive beta chains. Every entry covers one CDR3 protein and lists the most common genes and DNA from its rows. This sample lists around 140,000 distinct CDR3 sequences; approximately 24% were detected once. The ten most abundant clones make up about 0.11% of the sample. Antigen specificity for these receptors is unknown. Sequenced material: naive CD4+ T cells from blood. This specimen's cell subset or site label, interpreted: naive T cells, CD45RA high CD27+. Receptors were obtained from a human donor in good health.

This chain connects TRBV13 to TRBJ2-4; 7 positions agree with TRBD2. Germline assignment: CDR1 PRHDT and CDR2 FYEKMQ (reference sequence). The J segment lost 0 bases and the V segment lost 7 bases, leaving 9 bases of the junction unmatched. The CDR3 has 16 amino acids. The CDR3 loop is CASTTRGGLAKNIQYF. CDR3 DNA sequence: TGTGCCAGCACCACCCGCGGGGGACTAGCCAAAAACATTCAGTACTTC.

The chain joins TRBV20-1 to TRBJ2-7; no definite D call. The CDR3 sequence is 17 residues long. From germline, CDR1 is DFQATT and CDR2 SNEGSKA (reference sequence). Trimming stripped 1 base from V and 1 base from J, with 20 bases between. The CDR3 DNA reads TGCAGTGCTAGAGGGCAAGTACTATCCTTACAGTCCTACGAGCAGTACTTC. Translating it yields CSARGQVLSLQSYEQYF.

This clonotype has just a few counts. This sequence joins TRBV20-1 and TRBJ1-2; 8 bases map to TRBD1. The V and J ends lost 5 bases and 4 bases, in that order; junction bases with no gene match: 6. This CDR3 is 13 amino acids long. Germline CDR1 DFQATT, CDR2 SNEGSKA (reference sequence). The CDR3 region is CSAGWTGTYGYTF. DNA of the CDR3: TGCAGTGCTGGATGGACAGGGACCTATGGCTACACCTTC.

This clonotype turned up a few times. This chain uses TRBV5-1 with TRBJ1-2; D not certain. The germline V gene encodes CDR1 SGHRS and CDR2 YFSETQ. The CDR3 has 13 amino acids. With 4 bases removed from V and 5 bases from J, the gap between germline ends came to 12 bases. In DNA form, the CDR3 reads TGCGCCAGCAGCACCGACCGGGCTTATGGCTACACCTTC. It is translated as CASSTDRAYGYTF.

The gene calls are TRBV12-3 or TRBV12-4 and TRBJ2-2; D is unresolved. This CDR3 comprises 15 residues. Trimming left V 3 bases short and J 4 bases short, with 12 bases between. CDR3 in amino acids: CASSFQTPRTGELFF. The CDR3 DNA follows: TGTGCCAGCAGTTTTCAGACGCCGCGCACCGGGGAGCTGTTTTTT.

Many counts were recorded for this clonotype. The chain links TRBV29-1 to TRBJ2-1; TRBD2 aligns across 16 bases. The V gene's germline CDR1 is SQVTM and CDR2 ANQGSEA. This CDR3 spans 18 amino acids. Germline trimming cut 7 bases from V and 6 bases from J; bases unmatched to any gene: 15. The CDR3 reads CSALGLAGGPLRSNEQFF. In DNA, the CDR3 is TGCAGCGCACTGGGACTAGCGGGAGGGCCTTTGCGATCCAATGAGCAGTTCTTC.

In this sample, this clonotype turned up a few times. V gene TRBV27 combines with J gene TRBJ1-5; tentatively, D is TRBD1 (6 bases). This CDR3 spans 14 amino acids. Germline V lookup: CDR1 MNHEY, CDR2 SMNVEV (reference sequence). Trimming pared 3 bases from V and 3 bases from J, leaving 9 bases between. The CDR3 DNA sequence: TGTGCCAGCAGTTTCTTGGGGGCCAATCAGCCCCAGCATTTT. This translates into CASSFLGANQPQHF.

The gene calls are TRBV12-3 or TRBV12-4 and TRBJ2-3; D gene uncertain. The length of the CDR3 is 14 residues. Between the trimmed V and J ends, which lost 4 bases and 1 base, there was a span of 9 bases. The CDR3 region is CASSSVVGTDTQYF. The CDR3 nucleotides read TGTGCCAGCAGTTCAGTAGTGGGCACAGATACGCAGTATTTT.

This clonotype was counted at least ten times. This chain joins TRBV24-1 and TRBJ2-3; 7 positions match TRBD1. With V trimmed by 3 bases and J by 1 base, 6 bases remained unmatched. Germline lookup yields CDR1 KGHDR and CDR2 SFDVKD. The CDR3 spans 16 residues. This CDR3 reads CATSDTPGTGTDTQYF. The CDR3 nucleotides read TGTGCCACCAGTGATACCCCAGGGACAGGCACAGATACGCAGTATTTT.

The CDR3 nucleotides read TGTGCCAGCTCACCACCGGGACTAGCGGGAGTCTATCTGCAGTTCTTC. Translating it yields CASSPPGLAGVYLQFF. The V gene is TRBV18, the J gene TRBJ2-1; the match to TRBD2 covers 14 bases. Germline V gene lookup returns CDR1 KGHSH and CDR2 LQKENI. V lost 0 bases and J lost 12; bases outside the gene matches: 7. The CDR3 spans 16 residues.

This chain joins TRBV6-5 and TRBJ2-7; 11 bases map to TRBD2. Germline CDR1 is MNHEY and CDR2 is SVGAGI. The CDR3 contains 15 residues. Losses at the gene ends were 5 bases for V and 6 bases for J; bases not matched to a gene: 9. For the CDR3, the DNA is TGTGCCAGCAGTGTAGCGGGAGGGAGGAGCGGCGAGCAGTACTTC. It codes for CASSVAGGRSGEQYF.

The chain is built from TRBV18 and TRBJ1-4; D is ambiguous. This CDR3 region has 16 residues. In germline, CDR1 is KGHSH, CDR2 LQKENI. The germline V and J ends were trimmed by 3 bases and 0 bases, with 11 bases remaining between them. The CDR3 loop reads CASSPDGGTTNEKLFF. CDR3 DNA: TGTGCCAGCTCACCCGACGGCGGGACAACTAATGAAAAACTGTTTTTT.

In its sample, this clonotype was seen a few times. V usage is TRBV5-7 and J usage is TRBJ2-1; maybe TRBD2 (6 bases). TRBV5-7 is treated as an ORF (open reading frame) with a function not yet certain. The CDR3 sequence is 13 residues long. The ends were cut back, 10 bases at V and 8 bases at J, with 19 bases in the middle. CDR3 bases: TGTGCCGCGCGAACGGAGGGCCTTGATGAGCAGTTCTTC. Encoded protein: CAARTEGLDEQFF.